This T cell receptor beta chain was sequenced during a study of chemoradiotherapy in HPV16-positive cancers. V was shortened by 0 bases and J by 8 bases, with 4 bases between the two germline ends. CDR3 length: 10 amino acids. Germline CDR1 and CDR2: DFQATT and SNEGSKA (reference sequence). Only one count was recorded for this clone. The protocol was immunoSEQ multiplex PCR, while the TCRdb copy is restricted to in-frame clones and leaves out a portion. Seen here are 15,000 to 20,000 clones, just under 90% observed once, and the top ten hold approximately 2.5%. The starting material was blood, obtained from a patient who underwent chemoradiotherapy. The origin of this receptor is a human donor with HPV-associated anogenital cancer. J is TRBJ1-2 and V is TRBV20-1; D is unresolved. CDR3 coding DNA: TGCAGTGCTAGAGATGACGGCTACACCTTC. This sequence encodes CSARDDGYTF.